A single T cell receptor (beta chain) is shown here with its context. The antigen it recognizes is unknown. Nothing much larger sits one base from this clone, and base qualities are not available. Library preparation was by the immunoSEQ multiplex PCR assay. From the authors' description of their analysis: Repertoires were summarized in terms of richness and clonality, and significantly expanded and contracted clones between pre- and post-therapy samples were identified. TCRdb holds this immuneACCESS table with in-frame rearrangements only. Some clones are missing; in checked studies, unresolved V genes explain under half, and the rest has no known cause. That table supplies the V and J calls and clone size; D and trimming were determined from the DNA. Across this sample there are 25,000 to 35,000 clones, with 92% seen only once. The ten biggest clones cover 2.1% of the sample. This record comes from a study of neoadjuvant nivolumab and ipilimumab in lung cancer (dated by TCRdb to about 2020). With respect to the entire study: Intravenous nivolumab was dosed at 3 mg/kg on days 1, 15 and 29, and in the combination arm ipilimumab 1 mg/kg was added on day 1 only. The major pathologic response (MPR) rate in the intention-to-treat population in each study arm was designated as the primary trial endpoint. Seven patients had matched pretherapy and resected tumor pairs analyzed, with four treated with nivolumab and three with nivolumab plus ipilimumab. TCR repertoires were compared between pretherapy (baseline) peripheral blood and tumors resected at surgery after neoadjuvant immune checkpoint blockade. Of the roughly 45 patients with operable NSCLC treated in the trial, approximately 23 were randomized to nivolumab monotherapy and some 21 to nivolumab plus ipilimumab.

V and J lose 1 base and 12 bases, and a span of 18 bases separates them. The CDR3 measures 14 amino acids from cysteine to phenylalanine. Only CDR3 DNA remains: 42 bases, in frame from the first base. Based on the germline V gene, the CDR1 and CDR2 sequences are MGHRA and YSYEKL. The full study reports these points: A small number of samples underwent TCR sequencing. Richness in tumors resected after neoadjuvant therapy showed a positive correlation with pretherapy blood TCR richness (Spearman R ≈ 0.87). Greater TCR richness and clonality were observed in resected tumors than in tumor-adjacent uninvolved lung, and increases were observed in more dual-therapy-treated tumors. From pretherapy to surgery, tumor T-cell richness and clonality increased in three of three dual-therapy tumors but in only two of four nivolumab-treated tumors. There was no significant correlation between TCR clonality and pathologic tumor regression, and just a single major-pathologic-response sample was available for the clonality-regression analysis.

The sample's time point label, decoded: at surgical resection after neoadjuvant nivolumab +/- ipilimumab. The samples were obtained from NEOSTAR, a phase 2 randomized trial that tested neoadjuvant nivolumab or nivolumab plus ipilimumab, followed by surgery, in operable NSCLC. Rearrangement joined TRBV4-1 to TRBJ1-2; TRBD1 is perhaps the D gene, given 5 matching bases. The starting material was peripheral blood, obtained after neoadjuvant nivolumab, alone or with ipilimumab, at or shortly before surgery. This sequence originates from an adult with non-small cell lung cancer. The DNA is as follows: TGCGCCAGCAGCCAAGGTGGAGGGACCGGTTGGCACACCTTC. Translated, this gives CASSQGGGTGWHTF.